The 2 T cell receptor beta chains reported below all come from one sample, sequenced in a study of identical twins. TCRdb independently ran MiXCR on the 5' RACE reads; one entry per CDR3 protein. The sample gives a few hundred thousand distinct CDR3 sequences, 9.6% of which show up once; 3% is in the top ten. This same sample was also taken into another study, of yellow fever vaccine responses in identical twins.

The sequenced material came from PBMCs. Receptors were obtained from a woman between 18 and 30 years old in good health.

This clonotype has only a few counts. The chain combines TRBV3-1 with TRBJ1-4; perhaps TRBD1 as D (6 bases). V was shortened by 2 bases and J by 3 bases, with 10 bases between the two germline ends. The CDR3 runs 15 residues. Germline-derived CDR1 and CDR2 are LGHDT and YNNKEL (reference sequence). Here the CDR3 reads CASSQTGLANEKLFF. The DNA of the CDR3 is TGTGCCAGCAGCCAAACAGGGCTGGCTAATGAAAAACTGTTTTTT.

The V gene is TRBV29-1, the J gene TRBJ1-1; TRBD1 agrees at 12 bases. The junction had 6 bases not matched to a gene; V was cut back by 7 bases and J by 3 bases. This CDR3 has 14 residues. From germline, CDR1 is SQVTM and CDR2 ANQGSEA. The DNA for the CDR3 is TGCAGCGCAGAGGGACAGGGGGCATACACTGAAGCTTTCTTT. Translation: CSAEGQGAYTEAFF.